The 11 T cell receptor beta chains below all came from one sample that was sequenced in a study of cytomegalovirus exposure and HLA in healthy donors. The PCR employed 60 Vbeta primers together with 13 Jbeta primers. Here immunoSEQ multiplex PCR was the method, and the copy in TCRdb shows in-frame clones only, minus some. The sample holds around 160,000 clones, approximately 80% seen once. The sequenced sample consisted of PBMCs. These receptors were taken from a woman between 18 and 30 years old in good health and CMV-seronegative.

Comment on this clone: One end of the junction varies from germline; a read error may be responsible. The rearrangement uses TRBV18 and TRBJ1-4, with 9 positions matching TRBD1. The CDR3 has 11 amino acids. Germline V gene data show CDR1 as KGHSH and CDR2 as LQKENI. The CDR3 is CASSPGTGIKF. The CDR3 DNA reads TGTGCCAGCTCGCCTGGGACAGGGATTAAATTT.

This sequence joins TRBV6-5 and TRBJ1-5; D uncertain. Per germline, CDR1 MNHEY and CDR2 SVGAGI. V dropped 6 bases and J dropped 2 bases, with 14 bases sitting between them. The CDR3 is 15 residues long. The DNA for the CDR3 is TGTGCCAGCAGATTAAGAATTAGTGGCAATCAGCCCCAGCATTTT. Encoded protein: CASRLRISGNQPQHF.

The chain couples TRBV9 to TRBJ2-1; D remains ambiguous. Trimming removed 1 base at V and 1 base at J, with 9 bases between. The CDR3 runs to 15 residues. Germline CDR1 SGDLS, CDR2 YYNGEE. CDR3 sequence: CASSVSTVSYNEQFF. The CDR3 DNA sequence: TGTGCCAGCAGCGTATCAACAGTATCCTACAATGAGCAGTTCTTC.

J is TRBJ2-5 and V is TRBV11-2; TRBD2 agrees at 7 bases. The CDR3 runs to 15 residues. Germline values: CDR1 SGHAT, CDR2 FQNNGV. V was pared by 5 bases and J by 2 bases, with 8 bases of the junction left unmatched. DNA of the CDR3: TGTGCCAGCAGCCAACCGCCGGGGGGTCAAGAGACCCAGTACTTC. The encoded protein is CASSQPPGGQETQYF.

The rearrangement uses TRBV6-1 and TRBJ1-5; D remains ambiguous. Germline V gene sequence: CDR1 MNHNS, CDR2 SASEGT. The CDR3 is 15 residues long. V was pared by 5 bases and J by 1 base, with 12 bases between. Here the CDR3 DNA reads TGTGCCAGCAGTCCCGAAAGACTAAGCAATCAGCCCCAGCATTTT. It codes for CASSPERLSNQPQHF.

The chain employs TRBV28 and TRBJ1-2; D is possibly TRBD1 (5 bases). The CDR3 runs 13 residues. Germline V gene lookup returns CDR1 MDHEN and CDR2 SYDVKM. V lost 6 bases and J lost 2, with 10 bases in between. CDR3 protein: CASRRDSNYGYTF. Here the CDR3 DNA reads TGTGCCAGCAGGCGGGACTCCAACTATGGCTACACCTTC.

J is TRBJ2-3 and V is TRBV7-8; 15 bases agree with TRBD2. The V gene's germline CDR1 is SGHVS and CDR2 FQNEAQ. The CDR3 has 17 amino acids. V shed 5 bases and J 6 bases; nucleotides not matched to a gene: 9. CDR3 protein: CASSPRTSGGAYDTQYF. CDR3 coding DNA: TGTGCCAGCAGCCCGAGGACTAGCGGGGGGGCATATGATACGCAGTATTTT.

This chain connects TRBV10-3 to TRBJ2-7, with D possibly matching TRBD1 (6 bases). The CDR3 has 15 amino acids. Trimming left V 5 bases short and J 1 base short, with 15 bases between. The germline V gene encodes CDR1 ENHRY and CDR2 SYGVKD. The CDR3 spells CAISSGQTRSYEQYF. The CDR3 DNA follows: TGTGCCATCAGTTCGGGACAAACACGTTCCTACGAGCAGTACTTC.

The V and J genes are TRBV6-5 and TRBJ1-1, with a tentative D call TRBD1 (6 bases). The CDR3 sequence is 13 residues long. The germline gives CDR1 MNHEY, CDR2 SVGAGI. V was clipped by 5 bases and J by 4 bases, with 11 bases between them. CDR3 region: CASSEGGGTEAFF. The DNA of the CDR3 is TGTGCCAGCAGTGAGGGAGGGGGCACTGAAGCTTTCTTT.

The chain uses TRBV5-8 and TRBJ2-7; 8 nucleotides line up with TRBD1. J gave up 0 bases and V 1 base, and 9 bases lay outside the gene matches. CDR3 length: 17 amino acids. Per the germline V gene, CDR1 is SGHTS and CDR2 is YDEGEE. The CDR3 loop is CASSLTGLGQASYEQYF. For the CDR3, the DNA is TGTGCCAGCAGCTTGACCGGACTGGGACAGGCCTCCTACGAGCAGTACTTC.

This clone was seen only a few times. CDR3 DNA sequence: TGTGCCAGCAGGGGACAGGGGAACACCGGGGAGCTGTTTTTT. Protein: CASRGQGNTGELFF. The chain has TRBV2 and TRBJ2-2; 9 bases fit TRBD1. Trimming took 6 bases from V and 1 from J; bases not matched to a gene: 0. The length of the CDR3 is 14 residues. Per germline, CDR1 SNHLY and CDR2 FYNNEI.